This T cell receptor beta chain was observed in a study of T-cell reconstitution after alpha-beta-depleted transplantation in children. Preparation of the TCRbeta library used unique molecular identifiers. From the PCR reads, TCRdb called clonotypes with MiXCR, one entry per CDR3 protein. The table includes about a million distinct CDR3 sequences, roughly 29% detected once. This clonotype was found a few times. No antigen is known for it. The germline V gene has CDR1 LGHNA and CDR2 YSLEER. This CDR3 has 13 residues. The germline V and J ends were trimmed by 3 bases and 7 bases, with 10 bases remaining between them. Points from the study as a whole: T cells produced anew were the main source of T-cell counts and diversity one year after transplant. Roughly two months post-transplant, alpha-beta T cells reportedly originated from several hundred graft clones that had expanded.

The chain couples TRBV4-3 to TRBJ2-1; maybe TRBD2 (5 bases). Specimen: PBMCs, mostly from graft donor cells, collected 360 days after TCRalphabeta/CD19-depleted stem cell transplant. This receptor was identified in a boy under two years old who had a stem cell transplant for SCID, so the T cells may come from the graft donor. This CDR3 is CASSHGPGNEQFF. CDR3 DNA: TGCGCCAGCAGCCATGGCCCGGGGAATGAGCAGTTCTTC.